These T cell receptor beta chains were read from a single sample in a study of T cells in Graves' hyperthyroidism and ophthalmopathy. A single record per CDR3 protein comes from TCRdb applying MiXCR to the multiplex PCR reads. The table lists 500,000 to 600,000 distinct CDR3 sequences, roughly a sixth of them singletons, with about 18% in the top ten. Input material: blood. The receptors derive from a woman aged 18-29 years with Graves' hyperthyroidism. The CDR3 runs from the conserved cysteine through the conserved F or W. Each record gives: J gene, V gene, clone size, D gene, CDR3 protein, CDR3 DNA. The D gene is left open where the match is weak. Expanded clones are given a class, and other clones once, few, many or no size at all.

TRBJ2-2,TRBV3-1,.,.,CASSQEQLSGTGELFF,TGTGCCAGCAGCCAAGAACAGCTCTCGGGAACCGGGGAGCTGTTTTTT
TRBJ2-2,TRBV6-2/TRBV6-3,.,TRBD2,CASRPTSGLVTGELFF,TGTGCCAGCAGGCCAACTAGCGGGCTTGTGACCGGGGAGCTGTTTTTT
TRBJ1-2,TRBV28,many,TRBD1,CASRPTGVYGYTF,TGTGCCAGCAGGCCTACAGGGGTCTATGGCTACACCTTC
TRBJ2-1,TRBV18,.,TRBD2,CASSSSGTSLHEQFF,TGTGCCAGCTCATCCTCCGGGACTAGCTTGCATGAGCAGTTCTTC
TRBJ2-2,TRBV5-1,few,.,CASSLRQRGTGELFF,TGCGCCAGCAGCCTCAGACAGAGGGGCACCGGGGAGCTGTTTTTT
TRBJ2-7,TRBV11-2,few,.,CASSLELGWDSYEQYF,TGTGCCAGCAGCTTAGAATTGGGGTGGGATTCCTACGAGCAGTACTTC
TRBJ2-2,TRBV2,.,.,CASSEAIITGELFF,TGTGCCAGCAGTGAAGCGATTATCACCGGGGAGCTGTTTTTT
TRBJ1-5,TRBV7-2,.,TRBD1,CAREGDKPGQFSNQPQHF,TGTGCCAGAGAAGGAGACAAACCGGGACAGTTTAGCAATCAGCCCCAGCATTTT
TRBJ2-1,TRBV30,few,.,CAWSNRLRVSDEQFF,TGTGCCTGGAGCAACAGACTCAGGGTCAGCGATGAGCAGTTCTTC
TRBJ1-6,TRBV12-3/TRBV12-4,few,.,CASSQSSYNSPLHF,TGTGCCAGCAGTCAAAGCTCCTATAATTCACCCCTCCACTTT
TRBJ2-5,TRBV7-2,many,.,CASSLAPEWETQYF,TGTGCCAGCAGCTTAGCTCCGGAATGGGAGACCCAGTACTTC
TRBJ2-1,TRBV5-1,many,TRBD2,CASSRSTTSGRVGDEQFF,TGCGCCAGCAGCCGATCAACGACTAGCGGGAGGGTGGGTGATGAGCAGTTCTTC
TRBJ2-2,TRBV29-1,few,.,CSVSLSANTGELFF,TGCAGCGTAAGCTTGAGCGCGAACACCGGGGAGCTGTTTTTT
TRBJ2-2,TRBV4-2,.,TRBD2,CASSQEGGAGDTGELFF,TGTGCCAGCAGCCAAGAGGGAGGAGCGGGAGACACCGGGGAGCTGTTTTTT
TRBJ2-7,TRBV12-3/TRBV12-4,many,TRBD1,CASSPRTGAYEQYF,TGTGCCAGCAGTCCAAGGACAGGGGCCTACGAGCAGTACTTC
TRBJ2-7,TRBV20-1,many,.,CSPLLHQGVEQYF,TGCAGCCCCCTTCTGCACCAAGGGGTAGAGCAGTACTTC
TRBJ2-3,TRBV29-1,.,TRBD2,CSVEKGLAGVITDTQYF,TGCAGCGTTGAAAAGGGGCTAGCGGGGGTCATCACAGATACGCAGTATTTT
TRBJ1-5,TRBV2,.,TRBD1,CASRDTGGTQPQHF,TGTGCCAGCAGGGATACAGGGGGCACTCAGCCCCAGCATTTT
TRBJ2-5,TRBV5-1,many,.,CASSYRDQETQYF,TGCGCCAGCAGCTACCGGGACCAAGAGACCCAGTACTTC
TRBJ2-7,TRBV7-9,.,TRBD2,CASSLGLGGSSSYEQYF,TGTGCCAGCAGCTTAGGGCTAGGCGGGAGTAGCTCCTACGAGCAGTACTTC
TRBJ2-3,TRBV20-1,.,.,CSADESADTQYF,TGCAGTGCTGACGAGAGTGCAGATACGCAGTATTTT
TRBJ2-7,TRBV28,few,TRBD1,CASSPRQGWNEQYF,TGTGCCAGCAGCCCCCGACAGGGGTGGAACGAGCAGTACTTC
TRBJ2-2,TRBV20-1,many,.,CSARGKINTGELFF,TGCAGTGCTAGGGGAAAGATAAACACCGGGGAGCTGTTTTTT
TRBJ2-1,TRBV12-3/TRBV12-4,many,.,CASSPGVLGRRNEQFF,TGTGCCAGCAGCCCTGGAGTCCTGGGGCGCAGGAATGAGCAGTTCTTC
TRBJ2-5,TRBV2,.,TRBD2,CASSLTSGGRGETQYF,TGTGCCAGCAGTCTGACTAGCGGGGGGCGGGGAGAGACCCAGTACTTC
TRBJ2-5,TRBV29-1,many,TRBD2,CSVAMTSGSGETQYF,TGCAGCGTCGCAATGACTAGCGGGAGTGGAGAGACCCAGTACTTC
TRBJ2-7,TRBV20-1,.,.,CSGGPLVSYEQYF,TGCAGTGGTGGACCTTTGGTGTCCTACGAGCAGTACTTC
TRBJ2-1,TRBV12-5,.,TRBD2,CASGYRLAGASYNEQFF,TGTGCTAGTGGTTACCGACTAGCGGGAGCCTCCTACAATGAGCAGTTCTTC
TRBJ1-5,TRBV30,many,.,CAWSTERYQPQHF,TGTGCCTGGAGTACCGAGAGGTATCAGCCCCAGCATTTT
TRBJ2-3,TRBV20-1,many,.,CSALTDTQYF,TGCAGTGCCCTTACAGATACGCAGTATTTT
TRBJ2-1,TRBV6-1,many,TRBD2,CASSLTSGTYNEQFF,TGTGCCAGCAGCTTGACTAGCGGGACTTACAATGAGCAGTTCTTC
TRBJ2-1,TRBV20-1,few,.,CSARDQPESSYNEQFF,TGCAGTGCTAGAGACCAACCTGAAAGCTCCTACAATGAGCAGTTCTTC
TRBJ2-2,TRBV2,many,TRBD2,CASTPNRLAGGELFF,TGTGCCAGCACCCCTAACCGACTAGCGGGAGGGGAGCTGTTTTTT
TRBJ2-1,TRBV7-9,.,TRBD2,CASLGGGSYNEQFF,TGTGCCAGTCTCGGGGGGGGCTCCTACAATGAGCAGTTCTTC
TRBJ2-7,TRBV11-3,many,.,CASSLEESSYEQYF,TGTGCCAGCAGCTTGGAAGAATCCTCCTACGAGCAGTACTTC
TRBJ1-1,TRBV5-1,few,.,CASSFSGNLKAEAFF,TGCGCCAGCAGCTTCTCAGGGAATCTGAAAGCTGAAGCTTTCTTT
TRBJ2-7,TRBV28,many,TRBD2,CASSWTSGIDEQYF,TGTGCCAGCAGTTGGACTAGCGGGATCGACGAGCAGTACTTC
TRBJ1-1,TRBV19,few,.,CASSITGGAEAFF,TGTGCCAGTAGTATTACCGGGGGAGCTGAAGCTTTCTTT
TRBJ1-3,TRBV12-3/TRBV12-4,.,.,CASSQRNTIYF,TGTGCCAGCAGCCAACGAAACACCATATATTTT
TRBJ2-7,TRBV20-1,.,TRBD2,CSASKPQRGSPTDEQYF,TGCAGTGCTAGTAAACCGCAGCGGGGGAGCCCAACGGACGAGCAGTACTTC
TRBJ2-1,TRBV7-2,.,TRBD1,CASSLEGTGSPDEQFF,TGTGCCAGCAGCTTAGAGGGGACAGGGTCCCCGGATGAGCAGTTCTTC
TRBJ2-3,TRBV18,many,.,CASSPTGPSGDTQYF,TGTGCCAGCTCACCAACCGGGCCCTCGGGAGATACGCAGTATTTT
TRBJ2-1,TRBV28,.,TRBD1,CASRPQGDRQFF,TGTGCCAGCAGGCCACAGGGGGACAGGCAGTTCTTC
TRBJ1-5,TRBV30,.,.,CAWSAGFFNQPQHF,TGTGCCTGGAGCGCCGGTTTTTTCAATCAGCCCCAGCATTTT
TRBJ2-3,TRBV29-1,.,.,CSVEGTGSTDTQYF,TGCAGCGTTGAAGGTACAGGGAGCACAGATACGCAGTATTTT
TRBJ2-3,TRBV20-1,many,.,CSAEDSTDTQYF,TGCAGTGCTGAGGACTCCACAGATACGCAGTATTTT
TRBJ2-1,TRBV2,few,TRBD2,CASSVTSGSYNEQFF,TGTGCCAGCAGCGTTACTAGCGGGTCCTACAATGAGCAGTTCTTC
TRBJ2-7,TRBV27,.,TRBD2,CASSRTSGPTYEQYF,TGTGCCAGCTCCCGGACTAGCGGGCCAACCTACGAGCAGTACTTC
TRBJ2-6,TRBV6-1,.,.,CASSEGRVSGANVLTF,TGTGCCAGCAGTGAAGGACGGGTCTCTGGGGCCAACGTCCTGACTTTC
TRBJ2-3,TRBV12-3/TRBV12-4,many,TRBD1,CASSFDRVADTQYF,TGTGCCAGCAGTTTCGACAGGGTGGCAGATACGCAGTATTTT
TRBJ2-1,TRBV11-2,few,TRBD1,CASSLSVRDSNEQFF,TGTGCCAGCAGCCTTAGCGTAAGGGACAGCAATGAGCAGTTCTTC